Presented here are 25 T cell receptor beta chains from one specimen sequenced in a study of blood T cell repertoires in COVID-19. Produced via immunoSEQ multiplex PCR; TCRdb's table is partial and in-frame only. This sample has approximately 100,000 clones; 70% to 85% occur once, and the top ten carry over 9.5%. The sequencing sample was made of peripheral blood. Receptors were obtained from a man between 65 and 85 years old with acute or convalescent COVID-19.

Note on this clone: In the same sample, other DNA sequences code for this CDR3. The genes are TRBV3-1 (or the pseudogene TRBV3-2) and TRBJ2-1; D may be TRBD2 (6 bases). CDR1 is LGHDT, CDR2 YNNKEL, per germline (reference sequence). The length of the CDR3 is 15 residues. Trimming left V 1 base short and J 1 base short, with 8 bases between. In nucleotides, the CDR3 is TGTGCCAGCAGCCAAGCGGGACTTTCCTACAATGAGCAGTTCTTC. This sequence encodes CASSQAGLSYNEQFF.

The V gene is TRBV5-8, the J gene TRBJ1-1, with D possibly TRBD1 on 5 matching bases. The CDR3 extends over 17 amino acids. The germline CDR1 and CDR2 sequences are SGHTS and YDEGEE. Trimming took 3 bases from V and 1 from J, leaving 19 bases between them. The CDR3 sequence is CASSSLQGGDENTEAFF. CDR3 in DNA: TGTGCCAGCAGCTCTCTACAAGGAGGGGATGAGAACACTGAAGCTTTCTTT.

In its sample, this clone was seen a few times. The chain recombines TRBV10-3 with TRBJ1-5; tentatively, D is TRBD1 (6 bases). The V gene's germline CDR1 is ENHRY and CDR2 SYGVKD. The CDR3 loop spans 15 amino acids. Trimming removed 3 bases from V and 7 bases from J, with 16 bases in between. The CDR3 protein is CAISDNGGAWQPQHF. The CDR3 DNA reads as TGTGCCATCAGTGATAATGGGGGGGCTTGGCAGCCCCAGCATTTT.

The CDR3 sequence is CASSLSVQGTGELFF. In nucleotides, the CDR3 is TGTGCCAGCAGCTTATCGGTACAGGGCACCGGGGAGCTGTTTTTT. This rearrangement joins TRBV7-2 to TRBJ2-2, with D possibly matching TRBD1 (6 bases). The CDR3 totals 15 residues. V shed 2 bases and J shed 4 bases, with 11 bases lying between them. Germline values: CDR1 SGHTA, CDR2 FQGNSA.

The chain recombines TRBV27 with TRBJ2-1; D perhaps matches TRBD2 (6 bases). The germline V and J ends were trimmed by 8 bases and 4 bases, with 18 bases remaining between them. CDR3 size: 15 residues. CDR1 is MNHEY and CDR2 is SMNVEV in the germline V gene (reference sequence). CDR3 coding DNA: TGTGCCAGCTCCCAATGGCGGGGCGAATACAATGAGCAGTTCTTC. Translated: CASSQWRGEYNEQFF.

This sequence joins TRBV5-5 and TRBJ1-2; tentative D call: TRBD1 (6 bases). The V and J ends lost 0 bases and 1 base respectively, with 13 bases between them. This CDR3 has 16 residues. Germline CDR1 SGHKS, CDR2 YYEKEE (reference sequence). Here the CDR3 reads CASSLESGTSNYGYTF. In nucleotides, the CDR3 is TGTGCCAGCAGCTTGGAATCCGGGACAAGTAACTATGGCTACACCTTC.

The chain employs TRBV19 and TRBJ1-5; D uncertain. Looked up from germline, CDR1 is LNHDA and CDR2 is SQIVND (reference sequence). Trimming pared 7 bases from V and 0 bases from J, leaving 13 bases between. The CDR3 contains 15 residues. CDR3 amino acids: CASKVAEYSNQPQHF. In nucleotides, the CDR3 is TGTGCCAGTAAGGTGGCGGAATATAGCAATCAGCCCCAGCATTTT.

The V gene is TRBV3-1 (or the pseudogene TRBV3-2), the J gene TRBJ1-1; D perhaps matches TRBD1 (6 bases). Germline values: CDR1 LGHDT, CDR2 YNNKEL (reference sequence). The CDR3 has 13 residues. Trimming stripped 2 bases from V and 6 bases from J, with 10 bases between. CDR3 region: CASSQQGSPEAFF. The CDR3 nucleotides read TGTGCCAGCAGCCAACAGGGGAGTCCTGAAGCTTTCTTT.

J is TRBJ1-5 and V is TRBV18; 11 bases agree with TRBD1. The CDR3 has 13 amino acids. Per germline, CDR1 KGHSH and CDR2 LQKENI. Unmatched junction bases numbered 8, after V lost 6 bases and J lost 13 bases. CDR3 nucleotide sequence: TGTGCCAGCTCGCCCGGGACAGGGGGGGAACAGCATTTT. Protein product: CASSPGTGGEQHF.

The chain employs TRBV19 and TRBJ1-2; TRBD1 matches at 9 bases. CDR1 and CDR2 from the germline V gene are LNHDA and SQIVND (reference sequence). CDR3 length: 16 amino acids. The junction had 10 bases not matched to a gene; V was cut back by 2 bases and J by 6 bases. DNA for the CDR3: TGTGCCAGTAGTATACCCCGGGACAGGGTTGCCGATGGCTACACCTTC. Translating it yields CASSIPRDRVADGYTF. The variable domain in full, with the rest retrieved from reference TRBV19 and TRBJ1-2, is DGGITQSPKYLFRKEGQNVTLSCEQNLNHDAMYWYRQDPGQGLRLIYYSQIVNDFQKGDIAEGYSVSREKKESFPLTVTSAQKNPTAFYLCASSIPRDRVADGYTFGSGTRLTVV.

This clone was counted once. The identical CDR3 is also encoded by other nucleotide sequences in the sample. This chain links TRBV9 with TRBJ1-5; 9 nucleotides align to TRBD1. The J segment lost 6 bases and the V segment lost 0 bases, leaving 1 base of the junction unmatched. The CDR3 consists of 14 residues. The V gene's germline CDR1 is SGDLS and CDR2 YYNGEE. The CDR3 region is CASSVGQGGQPQHF. The DNA of the CDR3 is TGTGCCAGCAGCGTAGGACAGGGGGGTCAGCCCCAGCATTTT.

This clone was recorded a few times. This rearrangement joins TRBV2 to TRBJ1-6; perhaps TRBD1 as D (5 bases). CDR1 is SNHLY, CDR2 FYNNEI, per germline. The germline V and J ends were trimmed by 5 bases and 8 bases, with 16 bases remaining between them. The length of the CDR3 is 15 residues. Here the CDR3 reads CASSIRQPSDSPLHF. The CDR3 DNA reads as TGTGCCAGCAGTATCCGACAGCCCAGCGATTCACCCCTCCACTTT.

The chain combines TRBV6-2 or TRBV6-3 with TRBJ2-1; D is perhaps TRBD1 (6 bases). V was pared by 5 bases and J by 2 bases, with 13 bases between. CDR3 length: 15 amino acids. Germline lookup yields CDR1 MNHEY and CDR2 SVGEGT. The CDR3 DNA reads as TGTGCCAGCAGTCGTGCTGGGGGCGCCTACAATGAGCAGTTCTTC. Its protein is CASSRAGGAYNEQFF.

This chain connects TRBV7-2 to TRBJ2-5; TRBD2 matches at 10 bases. The germline gives CDR1 SGHTA, CDR2 FQGNSA. Germline trimming cut 2 bases from V and 4 bases from J; bases unmatched to any gene: 10. The CDR3 has 17 residues. The chain's CDR3 is CASSLRGTSALGETQYF. The DNA of the CDR3 is TGTGCCAGCAGCTTACGGGGGACTAGCGCTTTGGGAGAGACCCAGTACTTC. The full variable domain, in which reference TRBV7-2 and TRBJ2-5 provide the parts outside the CDR3, is GAGVSQSPSNKVTEKGKDVELRCDPISGHTALYWYRQSLGQGLEFLIYFQGNSAPDKSGLPSDRFSAERTGGSVSTLTIQRTQQEDSAVYLCASSLRGTSALGETQYFGPGTRLLVL.

The rearrangement uses TRBV7-8 and TRBJ2-7; 7 bases agree with TRBD2. The length of the CDR3 is 16 residues. V was pared by 5 bases and J by 2 bases, with 12 bases of the junction left unmatched. The germline V gene encodes CDR1 SGHVS and CDR2 FQNEAQ. The CDR3 DNA reads TGTGCCAGCAGCCCAAGGCTGGGGGAGGGGACCTACGAGCAGTACTTC. Translation gives CASSPRLGEGTYEQYF.

V is TRBV18 and J is TRBJ2-5; 7 bases are a match to TRBD2. The CDR3 covers 15 residues. CDR1 is KGHSH and CDR2 is LQKENI in the germline V gene. After removal of 3 bases from V and 1 base from J, the junction contained 5 bases not matched to a gene. The chain's CDR3 is CASSPRTRSQETQYF. In DNA, the CDR3 is TGTGCCAGCTCACCTAGGACTAGAAGCCAAGAGACCCAGTACTTC.

The rearrangement joins TRBV5-5 to TRBJ1-1; D is ambiguous. The CDR3 totals 14 residues. V lost 4 bases and J lost 5, with 15 bases in between. Per germline, CDR1 SGHKS and CDR2 YYEKEE (reference sequence). The CDR3 DNA reads as TGTGCCAGCAGCCCGTTGCTGGGAGGGACTGAAGCTTTCTTT. Its translation: CASSPLLGGTEAFF.

This clone has just one count. The V and J genes are TRBV18 and TRBJ2-1; possibly TRBD2 for D (5 bases). Germline V gene data show CDR1 as KGHSH and CDR2 as LQKENI. Between the trimmed V and J ends, which lost 4 bases and 7 bases, there was a span of 14 bases. This CDR3 has 14 residues. As DNA, the CDR3 is TGTGCCAGCTCACTCGGCGGGTGGGGTAATGAGCAGTTCTTC. Encoded protein: CASSLGGWGNEQFF.

This clone has a handful of counts. This chain links TRBV18 with TRBJ1-6; 7 nucleotides match TRBD1. Per the germline V gene, CDR1 is KGHSH and CDR2 is LQKENI. The length of the CDR3 is 14 residues. V shed 5 bases, J shed 10 bases, and the junction held 8 bases outside the gene matches. The CDR3 sequence is CASSRQGTESPLHF. The DNA of the CDR3 is TGTGCCAGCTCAAGACAGGGAACAGAATCACCCCTCCACTTT.

The V call is TRBV27, the J call TRBJ2-2; a possible D gene is TRBD2 (6 bases). The CDR3 has 14 residues. The V gene lost 4 bases and the J gene lost 6 bases, with 12 bases spanning the gap. Germline CDR1 MNHEY, CDR2 SMNVEV (reference sequence). CDR3 in DNA: TGTGCCAGCAGTTGGGGGGTGCCCCCCGGGGAGCTGTTTTTT. This sequence encodes CASSWGVPPGELFF.

This chain uses TRBV5-6 with TRBJ1-3, with D possibly being TRBD1 (5 bases). The CDR3 covers 12 residues. Germline CDR1 reads SGHDT; CDR2 reads YYEEEE. Trimming took off 6 bases at V and 10 bases at J, with 14 bases between the two ends. The CDR3 region has the DNA TGTGCCAGCACCTCTAGGGGTCGGACCATATATTTT. Translating gives CASTSRGRTIYF.

This clone turned up a few times. The chain's CDR3 is CATSRDRGRTEAFF. CDR3 nucleotide sequence: TGTGCCACCAGCAGAGATCGGGGAAGGACTGAAGCTTTCTTT. This sequence joins TRBV15 and TRBJ1-1, with D hard to call. The germline CDR1 and CDR2 sequences are LNHNV and YYDKDF (reference sequence). This CDR3 has 14 amino acids. The germline V and J ends were trimmed by 0 bases and 5 bases, with 10 bases remaining between them.

This clone was seen just once. DNA of the CDR3: TGTGCCAGCAGAAAAGGACAGGGGGACAATGAGCAGTTCTTC. This translates into CASRKGQGDNEQFF. The rearrangement uses TRBV7-2 and TRBJ2-1; 10 bases map to TRBD1. Trimming cost V 6 bases and J 5 bases; bases outside gene matches: 4. CDR1 and CDR2 from the germline V gene are SGHTA and FQGNSA. This CDR3 spans 14 amino acids.

The CDR3 loop is CASSLEPGPQHF. The CDR3 DNA reads as TGTGCCAGCAGCTTAGAACCAGGTCCCCAGCATTTT. The chain recombines TRBV7-2 with TRBJ1-5; D remains ambiguous. Per germline, CDR1 SGHTA and CDR2 FQGNSA. The CDR3 covers 12 residues. Trimming pared 1 base from V and 10 bases from J, leaving 8 bases between.

The rearrangement uses TRBV3-1 (or the pseudogene TRBV3-2) and TRBJ1-1; D is unclear. Germline CDR1 is LGHDT and CDR2 is YNNKEL (reference sequence). The length of the CDR3 is 15 residues. Trimming stripped 9 bases from V and 1 base from J, with 18 bases between. The CDR3 bases are TGTGCCAGTAGTAAATCGAGGGTGGGGAACACTGAAGCTTTCTTT. Amino acids: CASSKSRVGNTEAFF.